Following are 25 T cell receptor beta chains from one sample sequenced in a study of blood T cell repertoires in COVID-19. TCRdb's copy holds only in-frame clones and misses some; the assay was immunoSEQ multiplex PCR. Of over 200,000 clones listed, roughly nine tenths are singletons. Sequenced material: PBMCs or T cells enriched from blood (not recorded which). The receptors were gathered from a young man who had recovered from COVID-19.

The CDR3 nucleotides read TGTGCCAGCAGCACAGGAACTCCGTACAATGAGCAGTTCTTC. As protein: CASSTGTPYNEQFF. This chain connects TRBV7-9 to TRBJ2-1, with D maybe TRBD1 (5 bases). CDR1 is SEHNR, CDR2 FQNEAQ, per germline (reference sequence). This CDR3 is 14 amino acids long. V lost 5 bases, J lost 4 bases, and 12 bases lay in between.

The chain is built from TRBV14 and TRBJ2-7; the D gene is possibly TRBD1 (6 bases). The CDR3 extends over 17 amino acids. Germline assignment: CDR1 SGHDN and CDR2 FVKESK. Deletions cut 3 bases from V and 3 bases from J, with 21 bases between. CDR3 coding DNA: TGTGCCAGCAGCCACCCCGGAAAGGGACAAGGAGGCTACGAGCAGTACTTC. It is translated as CASSHPGKGQGGYEQYF.

This rearrangement joins TRBV27 to TRBJ2-2; the match to TRBD2 covers 14 bases. Trimming cost V 3 bases and J 0 bases; bases outside gene matches: 12. Germline CDR1 reads MNHEY; CDR2 reads SMNVEV (reference sequence). The CDR3 contains 21 residues. CDR3 residues: CASSFPPRTSGRRANTGELFF. CDR3 bases: TGTGCCAGCAGTTTCCCCCCCCGGACTAGCGGGAGGAGGGCGAACACCGGGGAGCTGTTTTTT.

This clone was seen more than once but under ten times. The chain has TRBV4-1 and TRBJ1-4; perhaps TRBD1 as D (5 bases). V was cut by 4 bases and J by 7 bases, with 19 bases left in between. Germline values: CDR1 MGHRA, CDR2 YSYEKL. This CDR3 is built from 16 residues. CDR3 amino acids: CASSRGVGTRSEKLFF. CDR3 DNA: TGCGCCAGCAGCCGGGGGGTTGGGACCAGGAGTGAAAAACTGTTTTTT.

This clone has only a few counts. The V gene is TRBV24-1, the J gene TRBJ1-1, with 7 bases fitting TRBD1. CDR1 and CDR2 (germline): KGHDR, SFDVKD. The J segment lost 6 bases and the V segment lost 6 bases, leaving 0 bases of the junction unmatched. This CDR3 region has 11 residues. CDR3 in amino acids: CATSTGAEAFF. The CDR3 DNA reads as TGTGCCACCAGTACAGGGGCTGAAGCTTTCTTT.

CDR3 DNA sequence: TGTGCCAGCAGCTTGGGTCTTCAGGGGCCGAACTATGGCTACACCTTC. It codes for CASSLGLQGPNYGYTF. J is TRBJ1-2 and V is TRBV5-6; D perhaps matches TRBD1 (6 bases). From germline, CDR1 is SGHDT and CDR2 YYEEEE. The length of the CDR3 is 16 residues. V was shortened by 0 bases and J by 2 bases, with 14 bases between the two germline ends.

The CDR3 protein is CASSVGQGEPGNTIYF. The CDR3, as DNA: TGTGCCAGCAGCGTAGGGCAGGGGGAACCTGGAAACACCATATATTTT. The rearrangement joins TRBV9 to TRBJ1-3; 7 nucleotides align to TRBD1. The CDR3 has 16 amino acids. V dropped 0 bases and J dropped 2; count of bases not matched to a gene: 5. Germline V lookup: CDR1 SGDLS, CDR2 YYNGEE.

The rearrangement links TRBV10-3 to TRBJ1-6; D ambiguous. This CDR3 is built from 13 residues. The ends were cut back, 6 bases at V and 9 bases at J, with 12 bases in the middle. Germline values: CDR1 ENHRY, CDR2 SYGVKD. Written as DNA, the CDR3 is TGTGCCATCAGGCGGGTTCTCACTTCACCCCTCCACTTT. Translation gives CAIRRVLTSPLHF.

The chain has TRBV6-4 and TRBJ2-2; possible D gene TRBD2, 6 bases. Germline V gene lookup returns CDR1 MRHNA and CDR2 SNTAGT. The V gene lost 0 bases and the J gene lost 4 bases, with 6 bases spanning the gap. The length of the CDR3 is 14 residues. CDR3 sequence: CASSDSLATGELFF. The CDR3 DNA reads as TGTGCCAGCAGTGACTCACTAGCCACCGGGGAGCTGTTTTTT.

The chain combines TRBV7-8 with TRBJ1-5, with D tentatively TRBD1 (5 bases). V gave up 5 bases and J gave up 8 bases, with 16 bases separating them. The CDR3 length is 14 residues. Germline V CDR1 and CDR2: SGHVS, FQNEAQ. The CDR3 reads CASSIGTGGEPQHF. The CDR3 nucleotides read TGTGCCAGCAGCATCGGGACGGGCGGGGAGCCCCAGCATTTT. The full variable domain, in which reference TRBV7-8 and TRBJ1-5 provide the parts outside the CDR3, is GAGVSQSPRYKVAKRGQDVALRCDPISGHVSLFWYQQALGQGPEFLTYFQNEAQLDKSGLPSDRFFAERPEGSVSTLKIQRTQQEDSAVYLCASSIGTGGEPQHFGDGTRLSIL.

This rearrangement joins TRBV4-2 to TRBJ1-1; D remains unclear. The CDR3 loop spans 13 amino acids. Germline CDR1 reads LGHNA; CDR2 reads YNFKEQ. Deletions cut 1 base from V and 6 bases from J, with 9 bases between. The CDR3: CASSQVSESEAFF. In DNA form, the CDR3 reads TGTGCCAGCAGCCAAGTCTCCGAGTCTGAAGCTTTCTTT.

The chain uses TRBV13 and TRBJ2-1; 8 nucleotides match TRBD2. CDR1 and CDR2 (germline): PRHDT, FYEKMQ (reference sequence). The CDR3 has 16 amino acids. After removal of 6 bases from V and 7 bases from J, the junction contained 14 bases not matched to a gene. In DNA, the CDR3 is TGTGCCAGCAGAATCACCCCGGGACTAGGGCAAAATGAGCAGTTCTTC. This codes for CASRITPGLGQNEQFF. The full variable domain, rest sourced from reference TRBV13 and TRBJ2-1, is AAGVIQSPRHLIKEKRETATLKCYPIPRHDTVYWYQQGPGQDPQFLISFYEKMQSDKGSIPDRFSAQQFSDYHSELNMSSLELGDSALYFCASRITPGLGQNEQFFGPGTRLTVL.

This clone has just a few counts. The rearrangement uses TRBV9 and TRBJ1-2; 10 nucleotides line up with TRBD1. The V gene end was trimmed by 2 bases and the J gene end by 5 bases; junction bases not matched to a gene: 12. Germline lookup yields CDR1 SGDLS and CDR2 YYNGEE. This CDR3 spans 17 amino acids. CDR3 nucleotides: TGTGCCAGCAGCGTTTTCTCCTCCGGGACAGGGGTATATGGCTACACCTTC. It codes for CASSVFSSGTGVYGYTF.

The chain combines TRBV5-1 with TRBJ2-3; D not certain. Trimming left V 3 bases short and J 2 bases short, with 10 bases between. CDR1 SGHRS and CDR2 YFSETQ come from the germline V gene. The CDR3 spans 14 residues. The CDR3 region has the DNA TGCGCCAGCAGCTCCAACTACCCCACAGATACGCAGTATTTT. Protein product: CASSSNYPTDTQYF.

The V and J genes are TRBV27 and TRBJ2-1; TRBD1 might be the D (6 bases). V dropped 7 bases and J dropped 0 bases, with 16 bases sitting between them. The CDR3 has 16 residues. Germline CDR1 MNHEY, CDR2 SMNVEV (reference sequence). CDR3 loop: CASTTGQSSSYNEQFF. The CDR3 nucleotides read TGTGCCAGCACGACAGGACAATCCAGCTCCTACAATGAGCAGTTCTTC.

The chain recombines TRBV7-8 with TRBJ1-1; 8 bases are a match to TRBD1. Germline loops: CDR1 SGHVS, CDR2 FQNEAQ. The junction had 15 bases not matched to a gene; V was cut back by 5 bases and J by 1 base. The CDR3 has 18 amino acids. CDR3 sequence: CASSRRARGQMENTEAFF. CDR3 DNA sequence: TGTGCCAGCAGCCGCCGTGCCAGGGGGCAGATGGAGAACACTGAAGCTTTCTTT.

The gene calls are TRBV27 and TRBJ1-4, with D unclear. Germline CDR1 and CDR2: MNHEY and SMNVEV (reference sequence). The CDR3 loop spans 13 amino acids. The V and J ends lost 8 bases and 5 bases respectively, with 12 bases between them. The CDR3 here is CASGDFLNEKLFF. DNA of the CDR3: TGTGCCAGCGGCGACTTTCTAAATGAAAAACTGTTTTTT. The full variable domain, its missing parts supplied by reference TRBV27 and TRBJ1-4, is EAQVTQNPRYLITVTGKKLTVTCSQNMNHEYMSWYRQDPGLGLRQIYYSMNVEVTDKGDVPEGYKVSRKEKRNFPLILESPSPNQTSLYFCASGDFLNEKLFFGSGTQLSVL.

This clone was observed a single time. This chain connects TRBV5-1 to TRBJ2-2; TRBD1 is a possible D gene (5 bases). Germline values: CDR1 SGHRS, CDR2 YFSETQ. V dropped 4 bases and J dropped 1 base, with 11 bases sitting between them. The CDR3 loop spans 15 amino acids. DNA for the CDR3: TGCGCCAGCAGCCTCGCAGGGCAGAACACCGGGGAGCTGTTTTTT. Residues: CASSLAGQNTGELFF.

This chain joins TRBV18 and TRBJ2-3; TRBD1 aligns across 8 bases. The J segment lost 5 bases and the V segment lost 6 bases, leaving 10 bases of the junction unmatched. CDR3 length: 15 amino acids. From germline, CDR1 is KGHSH and CDR2 LQKENI. This CDR3 is CASSARDRPKDTQYF. The CDR3 DNA reads as TGTGCCAGCTCGGCCCGGGACAGGCCTAAAGATACGCAGTATTTT.

The J gene is TRBJ2-1, the V gene TRBV6-6, with 13 nucleotides matching TRBD2. Per germline, CDR1 MNHNY and CDR2 SVGAGI (reference sequence). The V and J ends lost 9 bases and 5 bases, in that order; junction bases with no gene match: 4. The length of the CDR3 is 14 residues. The CDR3 nucleotides are TGTGCCAGTTCGGGACTAGCGGGGAACAATGAGCAGTTCTTC. As protein: CASSGLAGNNEQFF.

In DNA, the CDR3 is TGCGCCAGCAGCTTGGTTCTGACTAGCACAGATACGCAGTATTTT. Amino acids: CASSLVLTSTDTQYF. The V call is TRBV5-1, the J call TRBJ2-3, with unresolved D. V gave up 0 bases and J gave up 0 bases, with 8 bases separating them. The CDR3 length is 15 residues. Germline V gives CDR1 SGHRS, CDR2 YFSETQ.

This sequence joins TRBV29-1 and TRBJ1-2; D may be TRBD1 (5 bases). V gave up 0 bases and J gave up 2 bases, with 7 bases separating them. Germline CDR1 and CDR2: SQVTM and ANQGSEA. The CDR3 sequence is 13 residues long. Here the CDR3 reads CSVEETANYGYTF. DNA of the CDR3: TGCAGCGTTGAAGAGACAGCAAACTATGGCTACACCTTC.

The rearrangement links TRBV19 to TRBJ2-6, with TRBD1 matching 9 bases. This CDR3 is 16 amino acids long. V lost 3 bases to trimming and J lost 3 bases; unmatched junction nucleotides: 3. Looked up from germline, CDR1 is LNHDA and CDR2 is SQIVND (reference sequence). CDR3 residues: CASSMGTGRGANVLTF. The CDR3 DNA reads as TGTGCCAGTAGTATGGGGACAGGGCGTGGGGCCAACGTCCTGACTTTC.

This rearrangement joins TRBV10-3 to TRBJ1-2; the match to TRBD1 covers 8 bases. Trimming removed 4 bases from V and 1 base from J; junction bases left unmatched: 11. CDR3 size: 17 residues. Germline-derived CDR1 and CDR2 are ENHRY and SYGVKD. As DNA, the CDR3 is TGTGCCATCAGTGGCCGATGGGGACAGGAGTATAACTATGGCTACACCTTC. Residues: CAISGRWGQEYNYGYTF.

The chain carries TRBV10-1 and TRBJ2-7; 9 positions agree with TRBD2. The CDR3 loop spans 17 amino acids. Looked up from germline, CDR1 is WNHNN and CDR2 is SYGVQD (reference sequence). Trimming took 0 bases from V and 0 from J; bases not matched to a gene: 6. The DNA of the CDR3 is TGCGCCAGCAGTGAGTCTAGCGGGGGCCCTAGCTCCTACGAGCAGTACTTC. This encodes CASSESSGGPSSYEQYF.